One sample yielded the 20 T cell receptor beta chains listed below, sequenced in a study of T cell responses to AZD1222 COVID-19 vaccine. The table came from immunoSEQ multiplex PCR; TCRdb's copy has only in-frame clones and leaves some out. Among about 140,000 clones listed, about 91% were seen once. Sequencing was performed on peripheral blood, taken on day 0 of AZD1222 vaccination. The receptors derive from an adult in good health.

V and J are TRBV18 and TRBJ2-7; D not resolved. V was clipped by 2 bases and J by 2 bases, with 7 bases between them. Germline V gene sequence: CDR1 KGHSH, CDR2 LQKENI. This CDR3 has 13 residues. CDR3: CASSPGTTYEQYF. The CDR3 DNA sequence: TGTGCCAGCTCACCAGGCACCACCTACGAGCAGTACTTC.

This rearrangement joins TRBV18 to TRBJ1-2; D gene uncertain. CDR3 size: 13 residues. Germline CDR1 KGHSH, CDR2 LQKENI. Between the trimmed V and J ends, which lost 6 bases and 4 bases, there was a span of 12 bases. CDR3 nucleotide sequence: TGTGCCAGCTCGCTGCCCGGCGGCTATGGCTACACCTTC. Translating gives CASSLPGGYGYTF.

Ten or more counts support this clone. The CDR3 DNA is TGTGCCAGCAGTGATACAGGGGATGGCAATCAGCCCCAGCATTTT. It encodes CASSDTGDGNQPQHF. The rearrangement uses TRBV6-4 and TRBJ1-5, with 7 bases aligning to TRBD1. This CDR3 region has 15 residues. Trimming took 3 bases from V and 2 from J; bases not matched to a gene: 4. CDR1 MRHNA and CDR2 SNTAGT come from the germline V gene.

In the case of this clone: One end of the junction is discordant with germline, which a read error may explain. The chain has TRBV2 and TRBJ1-5; TRBD1 is a possible D gene (5 bases). CDR3 length: 13 amino acids. Germline values: CDR1 SNHLY, CDR2 FYNNEI. Written as DNA, the CDR3 is TGTGCCGGCAGTGAAGGGACGGCGAAGCCCCAGCATTTT. Amino acids: CAGSEGTAKPQHF.

The CDR3 loop reads CASSLLRVDSGTGELFF. The CDR3 DNA is TGCGCCAGCAGCCTCCTCAGGGTAGATAGTGGCACCGGGGAGCTGTTTTTT. V usage is TRBV5-1 and J usage is TRBJ2-2, with D tentatively TRBD1 (5 bases). The germline V gene has CDR1 SGHRS and CDR2 YFSETQ. The CDR3 contains 17 residues. Trimming stripped 4 bases from V and 4 bases from J, with 20 bases between.

The chain links TRBV2 to TRBJ1-5; no definite D call. The CDR3 spans 16 residues. Per germline, CDR1 SNHLY and CDR2 FYNNEI. The V end lost 1 base, the J end lost 0 bases, and 10 bases lay between the germline ends. The CDR3 spells CASSEGRRNSNQPQHF. Here the CDR3 DNA reads TGTGCCAGCAGTGAAGGACGGCGTAATAGCAATCAGCCCCAGCATTTT.

The rearrangement joins TRBV7-2 to TRBJ2-5; 8 bases match TRBD2. CDR1 SGHTA and CDR2 FQGNSA come from the germline V gene. This CDR3 has 15 amino acids. Germline trimming cut 5 bases from V and 6 bases from J; bases unmatched to any gene: 11. The CDR3 region is CASSASRGGSKTQYF. As DNA, the CDR3 is TGTGCCAGCAGCGCGTCCCGGGGGGGCTCGAAGACCCAGTACTTC.

This chain uses TRBV7-2 with TRBJ1-2, with 7 bases identical to TRBD1. The ends lost 10 bases at V and 5 bases at J; junction bases unmatched: 4. This CDR3 is built from 11 residues. The germline V gene encodes CDR1 SGHTA and CDR2 FQGNSA. The CDR3 DNA sequence: TGTGCCACTTCACAGGGGTATGGCTACACCTTC. Translation: CATSQGYGYTF.

This rearrangement joins TRBV18 to TRBJ2-3, with D possibly matching TRBD1 (5 bases). Trimming removed 4 bases at V and 4 bases at J, with 12 bases between. CDR3 length: 14 amino acids. CDR1 is KGHSH and CDR2 is LQKENI in the germline V gene. The CDR3 sequence is CASSLLGQADTQYF. The CDR3 region has the DNA TGTGCCAGCTCACTATTAGGACAAGCAGATACGCAGTATTTT.

This chain joins TRBV19 and TRBJ1-5; D may be TRBD1 (5 bases). The CDR3 is 15 residues long. V was pared by 5 bases and J by 6 bases, with 17 bases between. Germline V gene lookup returns CDR1 LNHDA and CDR2 SQIVND (reference sequence). The CDR3 is CASSGSTSGGQPQHF. In DNA, the CDR3 is TGTGCCAGTAGTGGAAGTACGAGTGGGGGTCAGCCCCAGCATTTT.

This clone showed up just once. The rearrangement joins TRBV10-1 to TRBJ2-3; TRBD2 agrees at 8 bases. The junction had 4 bases not matched to a gene; V was cut back by 6 bases and J by 2 bases. Germline lookup yields CDR1 WNHNN and CDR2 SYGVQD (reference sequence). This CDR3 is 14 amino acids long. The CDR3 DNA is TGCGCCAGCAGGCGGGGGGCCGACACAGATACGCAGTATTTT. Translating gives CASRRGADTDTQYF.

The J gene is TRBJ1-5, the V gene TRBV6-5; D unclear. The V gene's germline CDR1 is MNHEY and CDR2 SVGAGI. The CDR3 sequence is 15 residues long. The V end was cut by 7 bases, the J end by 6 bases, with 19 bases between. The CDR3 protein is CASTYGEGSVQPQHF. The CDR3 DNA reads TGTGCCAGCACCTACGGGGAAGGGTCGGTTCAGCCCCAGCATTTT.

The V gene is TRBV11-3, the J gene TRBJ2-1; weak D call: TRBD1 (6 bases). Trimming pared 1 base from V and 0 bases from J, leaving 7 bases between. Looked up from germline, CDR1 is SGHNT and CDR2 is YENEEA. The CDR3 has 15 residues. The CDR3, as DNA: TGTGCCAGCAGCTTAGGGGACAACTCCTACAATGAGCAGTTCTTC. This codes for CASSLGDNSYNEQFF.

The V gene is TRBV21-1, the J gene TRBJ2-7. TRBV21-1 is a documented pseudogene. This CDR3 has 14 amino acids. The CDR3 loop is CASSKRRDHYEQYF. CDR3 bases: TGTGCCAGCAGCAAAAGAAGAGACCACTACGAGCAGTACTTC.

This clone has a single count. The genes are TRBV27 and TRBJ2-5; 9 positions agree with TRBD1. The V gene's germline CDR1 is MNHEY and CDR2 SMNVEV (reference sequence). The CDR3 is 15 amino acids. Unmatched junction bases numbered 10, after V lost 4 bases and J lost 7 bases. The CDR3 DNA is TGTGCCAGCAGTTCGCAGGGTCTACAGGGGGCGACCCAGTACTTC. Translated: CASSSQGLQGATQYF.

The chain carries TRBV11-2 and TRBJ2-3; 8 bases match TRBD2. CDR1 is SGHAT, CDR2 FQNNGV, per germline. V shed 1 base and J 6 bases; nucleotides not matched to a gene: 6. This CDR3 has 15 amino acids. The CDR3 nucleotides are TGTGCCAGCAGCTTAGGAGCGGGGGTTGGGGATACGCAGTATTTT. Its protein is CASSLGAGVGDTQYF.

The CDR3 DNA sequence: TGTGCCAGTAGACAGGGTAATTCACCCCTCCACTTT. Protein product: CASRQGNSPLHF. The rearrangement uses TRBV19 and TRBJ1-6, with D perhaps matching TRBD1 (6 bases). Trimming cost V 6 bases and J 6 bases, with 6 bases left between them. The CDR3 is 12 residues long. The germline gives CDR1 LNHDA, CDR2 SQIVND (reference sequence).

J is TRBJ2-3 and V is TRBV7-3; no clear D gene. V lost 4 bases, J lost 5 bases, and 7 bases lay in between. CDR1 and CDR2 from the germline V gene are SGHTA and FQGTGA. The CDR3 length is 12 residues. The CDR3 is CASSSTGDTQYF. CDR3 DNA: TGTGCCAGCAGCTCGACCGGAGATACGCAGTATTTT.

This rearrangement joins TRBV12-3 or TRBV12-4 to TRBJ2-7; D gene uncertain. The CDR3 sequence is 10 residues long. V was pared by 8 bases and J by 5 bases, with 7 bases between. CDR3 nucleotide sequence: TGTGCCAGCGCCCGCGACGAGCAGTACTTC. Translated, it gives CASARDEQYF.

This chain joins TRBV6-4 and TRBJ1-2, with D unclear. Germline CDR1 is MRHNA and CDR2 is SNTAGT. V lost 2 bases, J lost 2 bases, and 12 bases lay in between. There are 15 residues in the CDR3. CDR3 protein: CASSDDGYPNYGYTF. DNA of the CDR3: TGTGCCAGCAGTGACGATGGATACCCGAACTATGGCTACACCTTC.